This T cell receptor (beta chain) derives from a study of shared clonotypes between healthy human individuals. General observations from the study: Naive subsets generally had larger estimated richness than memory subsets.

About this clone itself: Its target is not known.

CD45RO-negative, CCR7-selected cells formed the naive CD8 fraction, which excluded terminally differentiated effector memory CD45RA+ cells. This CDR3 is built from 17 residues. From germline, CDR1 is LGHNA and CDR2 YSLEER. The trim removed 2 bases at V and 3 bases at J, leaving 10 bases unmatched. On sorted subsets, replicate PCRs used about 0.2 ug DNA, or some 28,000 T cell genomes. Sequenced by immunoSEQ multiplex PCR; TCRdb stores in-frame clones only, minus some. Here the sample spans about 750,000 clones, more than 85% being singletons. Sequenced sample: naive CD8+ T cells sorted from blood. The clonotype originates from a man younger than 40 in good health. This sequence joins TRBV4-3 and TRBJ1-3, with TRBD1 matching over 7 bases. In DNA, the CDR3 is TGCGCCAGCAGCCAAAGAGGGCTACAGGGGTGTGGAAACACCATATATTTT. This sequence encodes CASSQRGLQGCGNTIYF.